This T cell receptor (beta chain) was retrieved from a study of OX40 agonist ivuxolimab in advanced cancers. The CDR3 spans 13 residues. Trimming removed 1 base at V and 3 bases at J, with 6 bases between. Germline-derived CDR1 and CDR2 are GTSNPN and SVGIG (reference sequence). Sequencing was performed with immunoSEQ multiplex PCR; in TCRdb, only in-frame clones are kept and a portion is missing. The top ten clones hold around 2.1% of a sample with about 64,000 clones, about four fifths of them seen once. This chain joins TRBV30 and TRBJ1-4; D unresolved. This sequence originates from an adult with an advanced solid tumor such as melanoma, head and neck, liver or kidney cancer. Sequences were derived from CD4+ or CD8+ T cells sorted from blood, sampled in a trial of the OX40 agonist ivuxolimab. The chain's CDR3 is CAWSGQANEKLFF. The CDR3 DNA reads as TGTGCCTGGAGTGGACAAGCTAATGAAAAACTGTTTTTT. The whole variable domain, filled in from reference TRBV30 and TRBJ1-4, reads SQTIHQWPATLVQPVGSPLSLECTVEGTSNPNLYWYRQAAGRGLQLLFYSVGIGQISSEVPQNLSASRPQDRQFILSSKKLLLSDSGFYLCAWSGQANEKLFFGSGTQLSVL.